These T cell receptor beta chains were read from a single sample in a study of beta chain features in type 1 diabetes. TCRdb keeps only in-frame clones here, not all; method: immunoSEQ multiplex PCR. The data show about 220,000 clones, 11% seen once. The source material was central memory CD4+ T cells from blood. Receptors were obtained from a young man in good health. Both conserved end residues are part of each CDR3. Fields, in order: clone size, J gene, V gene, D gene, CDR3 protein, CDR3 DNA. The D gene is left open where the match is weak. The size entry is marked missing in some rows and otherwise reads once, few, many or a size class.

few | TRBJ2-1 | TRBV11-3 | TRBD1 | CASSPRTGGNEQFF | TGTGCCAGCAGCCCCCGGACAGGGGGCAATGAGCAGTTCTTC
. | TRBJ2-6 | TRBV30 | TRBD1 | CAWSRGGDGANVLTF | TGTGCCTGGAGTAGAGGGGGCGATGGGGCCAACGTCCTGACTTTC
. | TRBJ2-1 | TRBV4-2 | TRBD2 | CASSQGTSDPNEQFF | TGTGCCAGCAGCCAGGGGACTAGCGATCCCAATGAGCAGTTCTTC
few | TRBJ2-1 | TRBV5-1 | TRBD2 | CASSSLAGKVNEQFF | TGCGCCAGCAGCTCGTTAGCGGGAAAGGTCAATGAGCAGTTCTTC
. | TRBJ2-7 | TRBV29-1 | . | CSGGGRSSYEQYF | TGCAGCGGGGGAGGTAGGAGCTCCTACGAGCAGTACTTC
few | TRBJ1-5 | TRBV4-2 | . | CASSPGGVAGNQPQHF | TGTGCCAGCAGCCCAGGAGGGGTGGCGGGCAATCAGCCCCAGCATTTT
many | TRBJ2-7 | TRBV14 | TRBD2 | CASSQAGGLAREQYF | TGTGCCAGCAGCCAAGCCGGGGGACTAGCGAGAGAGCAGTACTTC
. | TRBJ2-3 | TRBV5-4 | . | CASRRTHDTQYF | TGTGCCAGCAGGCGGACTCACGACACGCAGTATTTT
. | TRBJ2-3 | TRBV7-2 | . | CASSYRAQSTDTQYF | TGTGCCAGCAGCTACAGGGCGCAAAGCACAGATACGCAGTATTTT
few | TRBJ2-7 | TRBV30 | TRBD2 | CAWTRTSGHPYEQYF | TGTGCCTGGACCCGGACTAGCGGGCATCCCTACGAGCAGTACTTC
many | TRBJ2-4 | TRBV15 | . | CATSQKQPSGIQYF | TGTGCCACCAGCCAAAAACAGCCCTCGGGCATTCAGTACTTC
many | TRBJ1-2 | TRBV5-1 | . | CASSESQGRNGYTF | TGCGCCAGCAGCGAGTCGCAGGGGAGGAATGGCTACACCTTC
. | TRBJ2-7 | TRBV6-6 | . | CASSYSPDRDEQYF | TGTGCCAGCAGTTACTCACCAGATCGGGACGAGCAGTACTTC
. | TRBJ2-5 | TRBV29-1 | TRBD1 | CSVPDRGPETQYF | TGCAGCGTGCCGGACAGGGGGCCTGAGACCCAGTACTTC
few | TRBJ2-7 | TRBV7-2 | TRBD1 | CASSLKGAKEQYF | TGTGCCAGCAGCTTAAAGGGGGCTAAGGAGCAGTACTTC
few | TRBJ1-2 | TRBV14 | . | CASSQERVGSGYTF | TGTGCCAGCAGCCAAGAGCGAGTCGGATCGGGCTACACCTTC
many | TRBJ2-1 | TRBV29-1 | TRBD2 | CSVGLAGDGEQFF | TGCAGCGTCGGACTAGCGGGAGATGGTGAGCAGTTCTTC
. | TRBJ2-2 | TRBV28 | TRBD1 | CASSLSPGTGTGELFF | TGTGCCAGCAGTCTCAGTCCCGGGACAGGGACCGGGGAGCTGTTTTTT
few | TRBJ2-3 | TRBV19 | . | CASSYGDTQYF | TGTGCCAGTAGTTACGGAGATACGCAGTATTTT
few | TRBJ2-6 | TRBV10-3 | . | CAISELGYGANVLTF | TGTGCCATCAGTGAGCTGGGGTACGGGGCCAACGTCCTGACTTTC
. | TRBJ2-7 | TRBV7-2 | TRBD2 | CASSAGLASHEQYF | TGTGCCAGCAGCGCGGGACTAGCGTCCCACGAGCAGTACTTC
. | TRBJ2-2 | TRBV2 | TRBD2 | CASNSGRVGTGELFF | TGTGCCAGCAACAGCGGGAGGGTCGGCACCGGGGAGCTGTTTTTT
few | TRBJ2-7 | TRBV20-1 | . | CSVRTAFEQYF | TGCAGTGTTCGGACAGCCTTCGAGCAGTACTTC
few | TRBJ2-7 | TRBV30 | . | CAWSNTRLPLSYEQYF | TGTGCCTGGAGTAATACCCGACTTCCCCTTTCCTACGAGCAGTACTTC
many | TRBJ2-1 | TRBV12-2 | . | CASRLDPEGGSYNEQFF | TGTGCAAGTCGCTTAGACCCAGAGGGAGGCTCCTACAATGAGCAGTTCTTC
few | TRBJ2-3 | TRBV25-1 | . | CASSAGQSITDTQYF | TGTGCCAGCAGTGCCGGACAGTCAATCACAGATACGCAGTATTTT
few | TRBJ2-1 | TRBV6-5 | . | CASRPDSSYNEQFF | TGTGCCAGCAGACCCGACAGCTCCTACAATGAGCAGTTCTTC
many | TRBJ2-5 | TRBV9 | . | CASSVGLAETQYF | TGTGCCAGCAGCGTGGGGTTAGCGGAGACCCAGTACTTC
once | TRBJ2-3 | TRBV4-3 | TRBD2 | CASSLRLAGGDTQYF | TGCGCCAGCAGCCTTCGACTAGCGGGAGGGGATACGCAGTATTTT
. | TRBJ2-3 | TRBV10-3 | TRBD1 | CAISPDRSTDTQYF | TGTGCCATCAGTCCGGACAGGTCCACAGATACGCAGTATTTT
few | TRBJ2-5 | TRBV6-5 | TRBD1 | CASSRDRSQETQYF | TGTGCCAGCAGTCGGGACAGGAGCCAAGAGACCCAGTACTTC
. | TRBJ2-3 | TRBV29-1 | . | CSVQGRYKDSTDTQYF | TGCAGCGTTCAAGGACGGTACAAAGACAGCACAGATACGCAGTATTTT
few | TRBJ2-1 | TRBV29-1 | TRBD1 | CSVSFPGQSYNEQFF | TGCAGCGTGTCTTTTCCGGGACAGTCCTACAATGAGCAGTTCTTC
few | TRBJ1-5 | TRBV2 | . | CASSEQGSGQPQHF | TGTGCCAGCAGTGAACAGGGGTCGGGTCAGCCCCAGCATTTT
few | TRBJ2-7 | TRBV28 | . | CASSRPGGGSYEQYF | TGTGCCAGCAGTCGGCCAGGGGGAGGTTCGTACGAGCAGTACTTC
. | TRBJ2-3 | TRBV7-7 | . | CASSLQLGSADTQYF | TGTGCTAGCAGCTTACAGTTAGGAAGTGCAGATACGCAGTATTTT
. | TRBJ2-7 | TRBV7-2 | TRBD1 | CASSDGPGTGTYEQYF | TGTGCCAGCAGCGATGGGCCCGGGACAGGGACCTACGAGCAGTACTTC
. | TRBJ2-7 | TRBV9 | . | CASSPLAGPSYEQYF | TGTGCCAGCAGCCCGTTGGCAGGACCCTCCTACGAGCAGTACTTC
few | TRBJ2-1 | TRBV2 | TRBD1 | CASTNTRKTGGYMDEQFF | TGTGCCAGCACTAATACCCGGAAGACAGGGGGCTATATGGATGAGCAGTTCTTC
few | TRBJ2-3 | TRBV7-7 | . | CASSLDRSTDTQYF | TGTGCTAGCAGCTTAGACAGGAGCACAGATACGCAGTATTTT
few | TRBJ1-2 | TRBV12-5 | TRBD1 | CASGPSGGMGYTF | TGTGCTAGTGGCCCATCAGGGGGCATGGGCTACACCTTC
. | TRBJ2-3 | TRBV6-6 | . | CASTRSGTDTQYF | TGTGCCAGCACGAGGTCTGGCACAGATACGCAGTATTTT
few | TRBJ1-5 | TRBV30 | . | CAWSEGIVRNQPQHF | TGTGCCTGGAGTGAAGGCATAGTGAGGAATCAGCCCCAGCATTTT
. | TRBJ2-1 | TRBV7-8 | . | CASSPGTYYNEQFF | TGTGCCAGCAGCCCAGGGACTTACTACAATGAGCAGTTCTTC
few | TRBJ2-1 | TRBV7-9 | TRBD2 | CAIGLADYNEQFF | TGTGCCATCGGACTAGCGGACTACAATGAGCAGTTCTTC
. | TRBJ1-2 | TRBV29-1 | . | CSADPALGAGGYTF | TGCAGCGCCGACCCAGCGCTGGGGGCCGGGGGCTACACCTTC
many | TRBJ2-3 | TRBV6-5 | . | CASSYSGYTQYF | TGTGCCAGCAGTTACTCGGGCTATACGCAGTATTTT
. | TRBJ1-4 | TRBV7-9 | . | CASSLQANEKLFF | TGTGCCAGCAGCTTACAAGCGAATGAAAAACTGTTTTTT
. | TRBJ1-1 | TRBV29-1 | . | CSVEARAAFF | TGCAGCGTTGAAGCAAGGGCAGCTTTCTTT
. | TRBJ2-7 | TRBV4-2 | TRBD2 | CASSRETSGGYEQYF | TGTGCCAGCAGCCGAGAGACTAGCGGGGGCTACGAGCAGTACTTC
. | TRBJ2-4 | TRBV29-1 | . | CSGVQGHTIQYF | TGCAGCGGTGTACAGGGTCATACCATTCAGTACTTC
many | TRBJ2-1 | TRBV11-1 | . | CASSPQVRNEQFF | TGTGCCAGCAGCCCACAGGTTAGGAATGAGCAGTTCTTC
few | TRBJ2-1 | TRBV12-5 | . | CASGLASNEQFF | TGTGCTAGTGGTTTGGCCTCAAATGAGCAGTTCTTC
few | TRBJ2-1 | TRBV5-4 | . | CASSLGWKTNNEQFF | TGTGCCAGCAGCTTGGGGTGGAAAACTAACAATGAGCAGTTCTTC